The present T cell receptor beta chain was sequenced within a study of Graves' ophthalmopathy and Graves' hyperthyroidism. This clonotype was observed many times. Patients with other autoimmune diseases, uncontrolled infections, pregnancy or lactation were excluded. The TCR beta CDR3 regions underwent amplification from RNA transcripts. First-round RT-PCR relied on HTBI primers, and a second-round multiplex PCR came next. TCRdb redid the calling of the multiplex PCR reads with MiXCR, one entry per CDR3 protein. Altogether 660,000 or so distinct CDR3 sequences are present, more than 40% being singletons, with the ten largest covering around 3%. The CDR3 is made up of 13 amino acids. Germline trimming cut 3 bases from V and 3 bases from J; bases unmatched to any gene: 1. The germline CDR1 and CDR2 sequences are SEHNR and FQNEAQ (reference sequence).

The sequence came from an adult man with Graves' ophthalmopathy. The gene calls are TRBV7-9 and TRBJ1-2, with 7 nucleotides matching TRBD1. The sample comprised peripheral blood. CDR3: CASSFGQDYGYTF. The CDR3, as DNA: TGTGCCAGCAGCTTCGGACAGGACTATGGCTACACCTTC.